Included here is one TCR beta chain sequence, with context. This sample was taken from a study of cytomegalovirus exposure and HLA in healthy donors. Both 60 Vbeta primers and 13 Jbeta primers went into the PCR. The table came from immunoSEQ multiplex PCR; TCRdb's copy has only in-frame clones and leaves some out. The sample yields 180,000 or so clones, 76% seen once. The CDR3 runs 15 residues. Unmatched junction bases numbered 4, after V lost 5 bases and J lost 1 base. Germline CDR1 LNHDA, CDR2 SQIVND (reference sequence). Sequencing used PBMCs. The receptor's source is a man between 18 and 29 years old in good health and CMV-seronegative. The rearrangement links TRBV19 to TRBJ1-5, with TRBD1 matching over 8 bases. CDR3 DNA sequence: TGTGCCAGTAGTCCTAGACAGGGGAGCAATCAGCCCCAGCATTTT. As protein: CASSPRQGSNQPQHF.